Listed here are 29 T cell receptor beta chains from one sample, sequenced in a study of cytomegalovirus exposure and HLA in healthy donors. With 60 Vbeta and 13 Jbeta primers, the PCR was carried out. TCRdb's table, derived via immunoSEQ multiplex PCR, lists solely in-frame clones and lacks some. The top ten clones hold just under 1% of a sample with some 140,000 clones, 60% to 80% of them seen once. Sequencing input: PBMCs. The receptors were sampled from a man aged 18 to 30 in good health and CMV-seronegative.

The genes are TRBV7-2 and TRBJ1-6; the D gene is possibly TRBD1 (6 bases). This CDR3 is 16 amino acids long. Trimming took 5 bases from V and 7 from J, leaving 18 bases between them. From germline, CDR1 is SGHTA and CDR2 FQGNSA. The CDR3, as DNA: TGTGCCAGCAGCCGTAGACCTATTGGGGGCAATTCACCCCTCCACTTT. Protein sequence: CASSRRPIGGNSPLHF.

The chain has TRBV4-1 and TRBJ2-5; TRBD2 agrees at 8 bases. Germline CDR1 MGHRA, CDR2 YSYEKL. There are 17 residues in the CDR3. Trimming removed 4 bases from V and 2 bases from J; junction bases left unmatched: 12. The CDR3 loop is CASSPKRGGGGQETQYF. In DNA form, the CDR3 reads TGCGCCAGCAGCCCAAAACGGGGGGGAGGGGGGCAAGAGACCCAGTACTTC.

The CDR3 region has the DNA TGTGCCAGTAGTATCAAGTTTCGTACAGTGAACACTGAAGCTTTCTTT. Translation gives CASSIKFRTVNTEAFF. The chain uses TRBV19 and TRBJ1-1; D unresolved. Trimming shortened V by 3 bases and J by 0 bases, and 14 bases separated the two germline ends. The CDR3 totals 16 residues. CDR1 is LNHDA, CDR2 SQIVND, per germline (reference sequence).

The chain has TRBV28 and TRBJ1-2; TRBD1 might be the D (5 bases). This CDR3 has 13 amino acids. Germline-derived CDR1 and CDR2 are MDHEN and SYDVKM. The V end lost 6 bases, the J end lost 7 bases, and 15 bases lay between the germline ends. The CDR3 sequence: CASSAGGVGGYTF. In DNA, the CDR3 is TGTGCCAGCAGCGCCGGGGGGGTAGGTGGCTACACCTTC.

V gene TRBV11-2 combines with J gene TRBJ2-5; the D gene is possibly TRBD2 (6 bases). The CDR3 extends over 15 amino acids. Deletions cut 5 bases from V and 2 bases from J, with 15 bases between. Germline values: CDR1 SGHAT, CDR2 FQNNGV. This chain's CDR3 is CASSARGLGQETQYF. In DNA, the CDR3 is TGTGCCAGCAGCGCCCGGGGGTTGGGGCAAGAGACCCAGTACTTC.

J is TRBJ1-2 and V is TRBV29-1; D possibly corresponds to TRBD1 (6 bases). Germline V gives CDR1 SQVTM, CDR2 ANQGSEA. Trimming took off 8 bases at V and 5 bases at J, with 18 bases between the two ends. The CDR3 runs 13 residues. The CDR3 sequence: CSTIPQGGYGYTF. CDR3 DNA: TGCAGCACGATTCCACAGGGTGGATATGGCTACACCTTC.

This chain uses TRBV18 with TRBJ2-7, with TRBD1 matching over 10 bases. J gave up 5 bases and V 0 bases, and 4 bases lay outside the gene matches. Per germline, CDR1 KGHSH and CDR2 LQKENI. CDR3 length equals 15 residues. The CDR3 bases are TGTGCCAGCTCACCACCGACAGGGGGCTTCCACGAGCAGTACTTC. It encodes CASSPPTGGFHEQYF.

Only a few counts were recorded for this clone. This rearrangement joins TRBV6-1 to TRBJ2-7; D gene unclear. The germline gives CDR1 MNHNS, CDR2 SASEGT. The V end lost 2 bases, the J end lost 4 bases, and 15 bases lay between the germline ends. The CDR3 has 15 amino acids. CDR3 residues: CASSEYSPGIYEQYF. CDR3 in DNA: TGTGCCAGCAGTGAATACTCCCCAGGAATATACGAGCAGTACTTC.

The rearrangement joins TRBV10-3 to TRBJ1-5, with D unclear. The CDR3 has 13 residues. The V end was cut by 4 bases, the J end by 7 bases, with 11 bases between. Germline CDR1 reads ENHRY; CDR2 reads SYGVKD. The CDR3 here is CAISAQSRQPQHF. In DNA, the CDR3 is TGTGCCATCAGTGCACAGTCACGACAGCCCCAGCATTTT.

This chain joins TRBV10-3 and TRBJ2-7; 9 nucleotides agree with TRBD1. The CDR3 is made up of 12 amino acids. Per the germline V gene, CDR1 is ENHRY and CDR2 is SYGVKD. V lost 10 bases and J lost 4; bases outside the gene matches: 5. The CDR3 DNA follows: TGTGCCAGCTCGGGACAGGGTTACGAGCAGTACTTC. Translating it yields CASSGQGYEQYF.

The chain employs TRBV11-1 and TRBJ2-1; 7 bases fit TRBD1. CDR3 length: 13 amino acids. V was pared by 5 bases and J by 8 bases, with 6 bases of the junction left unmatched. CDR1 SGHAT and CDR2 FQDESV come from the germline V gene (reference sequence). The CDR3 sequence is CASSRGQDDEQFF. CDR3 DNA sequence: TGTGCCAGCAGCCGCGGACAGGATGATGAGCAGTTCTTC.

The rearrangement joins TRBV12-5 to TRBJ2-7; TRBD1 matches 9 bases. CDR1 LGHNT and CDR2 FRNRAP come from the germline V gene. The CDR3 has 14 amino acids. Trimming at V came to 6 bases and at J to 0 bases, leaving 3 bases not matched to a gene. The CDR3 spells CASGGTGLSYEQYF. The CDR3 DNA is TGTGCTAGTGGGGGGACAGGGCTCTCCTACGAGCAGTACTTC.

The chain combines TRBV7-6 with TRBJ2-7, with D possibly TRBD1 on 5 matching bases. Germline V CDR1 and CDR2: SGHVS, FNYEAQ. Trimming left V 4 bases short and J 0 bases short, with 10 bases between. The CDR3 runs to 14 residues. The CDR3 nucleotides are TGTGCCAGCAGCTCCCTCGACAGCTCCTACGAGCAGTACTTC. This codes for CASSSLDSSYEQYF.

This clone was seen more than once but under ten times. The chain has TRBV4-1 and TRBJ1-1, with TRBD1 matching over 7 bases. CDR1 MGHRA and CDR2 YSYEKL come from the germline V gene. Trimming cost V 6 bases and J 10 bases; bases outside gene matches: 17. This CDR3 is 15 amino acids long. CDR3 in DNA: TGCGCCAGCAGAGGTTATGACAGGGAAGGAGGAGGAGCTTTCTTT. As protein: CASRGYDREGGGAFF.

The rearrangement links TRBV30 to TRBJ2-1; 7 bases match TRBD1. The CDR3 runs to 15 residues. V lost 3 bases and J lost 7; bases outside the gene matches: 12. The germline V gene encodes CDR1 GTSNPN and CDR2 SVGIG (reference sequence). This CDR3 is CAWRWAGGFVNEQFF. The DNA for the CDR3 is TGTGCCTGGAGATGGGCAGGGGGTTTTGTAAATGAGCAGTTCTTC.

The chain carries TRBV30 and TRBJ2-7; TRBD2 might be the D (6 bases). Trimming took off 2 bases at V and 4 bases at J, with 15 bases between the two ends. Germline V lookup: CDR1 GTSNPN, CDR2 SVGIG (reference sequence). The CDR3 runs to 14 residues. Here the CDR3 reads CAWSPLTGGYEQYF. As DNA, the CDR3 is TGTGCCTGGAGTCCATTGACCGGGGGTTACGAGCAGTACTTC.

The rearrangement links TRBV29-1 to TRBJ2-2; D possibly corresponds to TRBD1 (5 bases). Trimming shortened V by 3 bases and J by 5 bases, and 13 bases separated the two germline ends. The CDR3 spans 14 residues. Per the germline V gene, CDR1 is SQVTM and CDR2 is ANQGSEA. The CDR3 DNA reads as TGCAGCGTTGAGAATGGGGCCGGGACCGGGGAGCTGTTTTTT. It yields the protein CSVENGAGTGELFF.

The chain links TRBV27 to TRBJ2-5, with TRBD1 identical over 7 bases. J was trimmed by 3 bases and V by 6 bases; bases with no gene match: 7. Germline V lookup: CDR1 MNHEY, CDR2 SMNVEV (reference sequence). The CDR3 has 14 residues. This chain's CDR3 is CASRRIGTEETQYF. The CDR3 DNA reads TGTGCCAGCAGACGCATTGGGACAGAAGAGACCCAGTACTTC.

The gene calls are TRBV9 and TRBJ2-3, with D maybe TRBD1 (5 bases). Per the germline V gene, CDR1 is SGDLS and CDR2 is YYNGEE. Trimming pared 3 bases from V and 6 bases from J, leaving 14 bases between. The CDR3 covers 14 residues. This chain's CDR3 is CASSAPSQGDTQYF. The CDR3 DNA sequence: TGTGCCAGCAGCGCCCCGTCCCAGGGCGATACGCAGTATTTT.

The chain recombines TRBV7-9 with TRBJ2-5; 7 nucleotides agree with TRBD1. The germline V gene encodes CDR1 SEHNR and CDR2 FQNEAQ (reference sequence). Unmatched junction bases numbered 8, after V lost 8 bases and J lost 5 bases. The CDR3 is 13 residues long. The CDR3 nucleotides read TGTGCCAGCGCGGACAGGCAATCGGAGACCCAGTACTTC. Its translation: CASADRQSETQYF.

The chain links TRBV5-1 to TRBJ1-2; 11 nucleotides match TRBD1. V lost 4 bases to trimming and J lost 2 bases; unmatched junction nucleotides: 16. The CDR3 totals 19 residues. Germline V gene lookup returns CDR1 SGHRS and CDR2 YFSETQ. CDR3 in DNA: TGCGCCAGCAGCAAATCGGACAGGGGGCTGTTCGGGGAGAACTATGGCTACACCTTC. Its translation: CASSKSDRGLFGENYGYTF.

This clone has a handful of counts. This sequence joins TRBV4-3 and TRBJ1-2; D uncertain. V was trimmed by 0 bases and J by 0 bases, leaving 8 bases between them. CDR1 and CDR2 from the germline V gene are LGHNA and YSLEER. The CDR3 has 15 residues. CDR3 loop: CASSQDNSPNYGYTF. For the CDR3, the DNA is TGCGCCAGCAGCCAAGATAACAGTCCTAACTATGGCTACACCTTC.

This chain connects TRBV11-2 to TRBJ2-1; D is possibly TRBD1 (5 bases). CDR3 length: 15 residues. Germline V gene sequence: CDR1 SGHAT, CDR2 FQNNGV. V was shortened by 0 bases and J by 1 base, with 7 bases between the two germline ends. The CDR3 region is CASSLDPGSYNEQFF. The CDR3 region has the DNA TGTGCCAGCAGCTTAGATCCAGGGTCCTACAATGAGCAGTTCTTC.

This chain connects TRBV2 to TRBJ1-4, with D unresolved. This CDR3 spans 13 amino acids. Germline CDR1 is SNHLY and CDR2 is FYNNEI. V dropped 7 bases and J dropped 8 bases, with 14 bases sitting between them. This chain's CDR3 is CASIGVGEEKLFF. In nucleotides, the CDR3 is TGTGCCAGCATCGGGGTGGGTGAAGAAAAACTGTTTTTT.

This chain links TRBV4-3 with TRBJ2-2; maybe TRBD2 (5 bases). There are 16 residues in the CDR3. V was trimmed by 3 bases and J by 5 bases, leaving 16 bases between them. CDR1 is LGHNA, CDR2 YSLEER, per germline. The CDR3 sequence: CASSQGLSGWTGELFF. In nucleotides, the CDR3 is TGCGCCAGCAGCCAGGGCCTATCGGGATGGACCGGGGAGCTGTTTTTT.

V is TRBV6-1 and J is TRBJ2-7; 12 bases fit TRBD1. Looked up from germline, CDR1 is MNHNS and CDR2 is SASEGT. This CDR3 has 13 amino acids. The J segment lost 7 bases and the V segment lost 6 bases, leaving 4 bases of the junction unmatched. CDR3 region: CASRGQGAWEQYF. For the CDR3, the DNA is TGTGCCAGCAGGGGACAGGGGGCTTGGGAGCAGTACTTC.

The V gene is TRBV12-5, the J gene TRBJ1-6, with D unclear. With 9 bases removed from V and 4 bases from J, the gap between germline ends came to 10 bases. Per the germline V gene, CDR1 is LGHNT and CDR2 is FRNRAP. This CDR3 has 13 amino acids. The DNA of the CDR3 is TGTGCTAGCGTGAAGGAGTATAATTCACCCCTCCACTTT. It yields the protein CASVKEYNSPLHF.

The V and J genes are TRBV19 and TRBJ2-5; D possibly corresponds to TRBD2 (5 bases). Per germline, CDR1 LNHDA and CDR2 SQIVND (reference sequence). This CDR3 is built from 13 residues. Trimming left V 4 bases short and J 5 bases short, with 11 bases between. The CDR3 DNA follows: TGTGCCAGTAGTACTAAGTGGGAGGAGACCCAGTACTTC. It translates to CASSTKWEETQYF.

The chain recombines TRBV5-8 with TRBJ1-2, with 8 nucleotides matching TRBD1. Unmatched junction bases numbered 6, after V lost 4 bases and J lost 7 bases. Germline V lookup: CDR1 SGHTS, CDR2 YDEGEE. This CDR3 is 13 amino acids long. The CDR3 loop reads CASSIDRGLGYTF. In DNA form, the CDR3 reads TGTGCCAGCAGCATCGACAGGGGCCTTGGCTACACCTTC.